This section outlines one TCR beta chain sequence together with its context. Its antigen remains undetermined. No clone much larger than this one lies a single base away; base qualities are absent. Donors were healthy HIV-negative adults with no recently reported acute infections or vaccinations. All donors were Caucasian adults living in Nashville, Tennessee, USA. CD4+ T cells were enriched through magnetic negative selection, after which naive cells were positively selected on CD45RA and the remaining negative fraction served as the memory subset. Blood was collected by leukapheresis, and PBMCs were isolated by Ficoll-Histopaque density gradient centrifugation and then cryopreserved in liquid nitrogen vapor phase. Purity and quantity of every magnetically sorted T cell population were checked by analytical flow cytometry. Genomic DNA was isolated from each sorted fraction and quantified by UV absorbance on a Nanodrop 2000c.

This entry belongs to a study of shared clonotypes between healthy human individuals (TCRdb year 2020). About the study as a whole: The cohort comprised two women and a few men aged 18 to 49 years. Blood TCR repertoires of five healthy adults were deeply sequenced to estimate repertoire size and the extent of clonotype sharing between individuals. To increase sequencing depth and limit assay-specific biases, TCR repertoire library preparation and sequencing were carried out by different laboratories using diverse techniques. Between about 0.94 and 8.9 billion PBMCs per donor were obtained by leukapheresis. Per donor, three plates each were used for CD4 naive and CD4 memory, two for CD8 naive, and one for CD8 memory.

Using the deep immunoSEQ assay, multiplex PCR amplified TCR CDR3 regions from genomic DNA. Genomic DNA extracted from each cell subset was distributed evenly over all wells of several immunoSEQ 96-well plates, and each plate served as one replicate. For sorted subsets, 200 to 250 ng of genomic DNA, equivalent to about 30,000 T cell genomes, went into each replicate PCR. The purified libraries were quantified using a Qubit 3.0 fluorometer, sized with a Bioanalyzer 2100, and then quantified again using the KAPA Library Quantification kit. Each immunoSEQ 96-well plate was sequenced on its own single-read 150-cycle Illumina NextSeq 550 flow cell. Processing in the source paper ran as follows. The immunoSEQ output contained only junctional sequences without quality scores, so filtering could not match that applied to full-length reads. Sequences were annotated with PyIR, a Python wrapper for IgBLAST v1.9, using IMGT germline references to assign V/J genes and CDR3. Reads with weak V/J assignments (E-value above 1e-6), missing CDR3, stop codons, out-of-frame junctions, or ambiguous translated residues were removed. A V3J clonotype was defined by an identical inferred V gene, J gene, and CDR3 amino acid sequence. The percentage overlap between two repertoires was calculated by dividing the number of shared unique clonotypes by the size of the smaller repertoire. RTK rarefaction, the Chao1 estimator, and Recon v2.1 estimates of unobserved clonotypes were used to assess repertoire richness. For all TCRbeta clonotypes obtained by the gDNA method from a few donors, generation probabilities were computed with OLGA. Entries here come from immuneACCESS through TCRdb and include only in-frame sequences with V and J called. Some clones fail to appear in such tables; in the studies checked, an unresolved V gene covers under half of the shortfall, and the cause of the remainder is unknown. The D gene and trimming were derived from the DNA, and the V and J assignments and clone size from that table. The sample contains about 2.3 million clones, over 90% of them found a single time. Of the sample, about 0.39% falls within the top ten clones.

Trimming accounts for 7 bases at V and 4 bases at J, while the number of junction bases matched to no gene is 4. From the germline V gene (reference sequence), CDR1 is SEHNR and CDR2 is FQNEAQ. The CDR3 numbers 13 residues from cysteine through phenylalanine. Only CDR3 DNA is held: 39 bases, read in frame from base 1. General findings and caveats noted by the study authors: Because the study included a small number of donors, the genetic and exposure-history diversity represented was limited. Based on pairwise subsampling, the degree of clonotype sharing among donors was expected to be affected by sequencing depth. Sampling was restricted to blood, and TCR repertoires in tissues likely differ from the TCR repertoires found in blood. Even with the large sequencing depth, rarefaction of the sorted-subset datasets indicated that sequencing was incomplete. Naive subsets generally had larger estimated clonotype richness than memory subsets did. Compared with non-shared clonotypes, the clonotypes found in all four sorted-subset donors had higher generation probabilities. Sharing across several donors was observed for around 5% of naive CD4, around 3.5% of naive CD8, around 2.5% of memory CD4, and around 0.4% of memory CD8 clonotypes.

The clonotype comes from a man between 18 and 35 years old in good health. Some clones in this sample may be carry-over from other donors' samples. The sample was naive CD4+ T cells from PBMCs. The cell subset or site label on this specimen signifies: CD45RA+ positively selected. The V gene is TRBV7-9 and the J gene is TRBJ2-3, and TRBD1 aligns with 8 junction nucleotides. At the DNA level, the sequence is TGTGCCAGCAAATCGACAGGGGCAGATACGCAGTATTTT. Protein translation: CASKSTGADTQYF. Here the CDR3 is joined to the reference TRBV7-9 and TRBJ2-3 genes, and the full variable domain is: DTGVSQNPRHKITKRGQNVTFRCDPISEHNRLYWYRQTLGQGPEFLTYFQNEAQLEKSRLLSDRFSAERPKGSFSTLEIQRTEQGDSAMYLCASKSTGADTQYFGPGTRLTVL.